This T cell receptor (beta chain) stems from a study of T cells after yellow fever vaccination. About the study: Where fractions had low cell numbers, libraries were prepared from them with the SMART-Seq v4 Ultra Low Input RNA kit.

UMIs and a universal primer site were added when TCR cDNA was made by 5'RACE template switching. TCRdb called the 5' RACE reads again in MiXCR, with one record for every CDR3 protein. The sample records 500,000 to 650,000 distinct CDR3 sequences, 9% to 15% being singletons. Germline loops: CDR1 KGHSH, CDR2 LQKENI. The CDR3 sequence is 15 residues long. Trimming removed 6 bases from V and 2 bases from J; junction bases left unmatched: 9. Study results and caveats: Clones from primary vaccination mostly reappeared after the booster (around 96% CD4, approximately 91% CD8).

This clonotype has just a few counts. What it binds is not known. The source material was PBMCs, sampled on the day of the yellow fever booster vaccination. This chain links TRBV18 with TRBJ2-5; TRBD2 matches 7 bases. This sequence originates from a man aged 25 to 40 who received the YFV17D yellow fever vaccine. CDR3 DNA: TGTGCCAGCTCCCGGGACTACGCGACTCAAGAGACCCAGTACTTC. Protein product: CASSRDYATQETQYF.